The present TCR beta chain was sequenced within a study of tumor and adjacent non-tumor tissue in lung cancer listed by TCRdb under 2018. Regarding the research as a whole: Patients with adenocarcinoma (around 13), squamous cell carcinoma (2) and small cell lung cancer (1) were included in the cohort. The approximately 15 enrolled patients, of whom around 10 were men and 5 were women, were aged roughly 30 to 76 years and were diagnosed with TNM stage I to III disease. In total, sequencing yielded fewer than 150 million productive TCRbeta reads, which works out to an average of about 3.9 million reads per sample. Bulk TCRbeta repertoires were compared between lung tumor tissue and matched distant non-tumor lung tissue obtained from more than twelve lung cancer patients. Fewer than 35 paired specimens, one tumor and one normal lung sample per patient, were profiled by TCRbeta CDR3 sequencing.

RNA was extracted from bulk unsorted tissue and checked for quality with a NanoDrop ND-1000 and an Agilent 2100. Normal lung samples were distant non-tumor tissue taken more than 3 cm from the tumor edge. Donors were newly diagnosed lung cancer patients admitted for thoracic surgery in China between August and November 2014, without prior chemotherapy. Patients with previous radiotherapy or chemotherapy, or with another concurrent cancer, were excluded from the study. Pieces of surgical tissue measuring about 1-2.1 cm3 were kept in RNAlater solution and stored at -80 degrees C until use. The library was produced with multiplex PCR. The sequencer listed for this sample is Illumina HiSeq 2500. TCRbeta libraries were built by three rounds of nested PCR using primers (Table S4), following protocols modified from ARM-PCR. PCR products of 200-500 bp were gel-excised and purified with the QIAquick gel extraction kit before sequencing. The published analysis was carried out like this. Reads were cleaned using Trimmomatic, were merged into complete CDR3 sequences using FLASH, and were assigned to V(D)J germline segments using MiTCR. VDJtools was used to compute clonal diversity as the inverse Simpson's index. A read counted as productive if the sequence was in-frame and lacked a premature stop codon. The public sequencing data were trimmed at Q25 with fastp and processed into clonotypes with MiXCR by TCRdb, which kept only in-frame beta chains. Rows with one shared CDR3 protein collapse into an entry with the most common genes and DNA. What appears here as the V and J calls and clone size reflects TCRdb's work, not the paper's. The sample data list roughly 82,000 distinct CDR3 sequences, and under 80% of these were observed just once. 20% to 25% of the sample is in the top ten clones.

Results the study describes overall, beyond this receptor: The top 100 clones made up a significantly larger cumulative share of the repertoire in normal lung than in tumor tissue. Younger patients had significantly higher TCR diversity, and higher tumor TCR diversity was associated with shorter overall and disease-free survival. Neither the sequencing platform nor unique molecular identifiers are named or mentioned anywhere in the methods. TCR diversity (inverse Simpson) was significantly higher in tumor than in normal lung tissue (roughly 430 vs 170, P = 0.0075, Mann-Whitney U test). Only about 15 patients were in the cohort, and the authors stated that larger samples and more detailed clinical data are needed. Because peripheral blood was not sequenced, blood TCRbeta repertoires in the lung cancer patients of the study were not examined.

Notes on this clonotype: This clone's antigen is unknown. Base qualities are not at hand, and no much larger clone is one base apart.

For CDR1 and CDR2, the germline V gene lists SQVTM and ANQGSEA. V and J are truncated by 8 bases and 6 bases respectively, leaving an intervening sequence of 14 bases. From cysteine to phenylalanine, the CDR3 is 11 amino acids long. Just CDR3 DNA is preserved here, 33 bases in frame from base 1. Source material: distant non-tumor lung tissue. The chain links TRBV29-1 with TRBJ2-7; the D gene remains uncertain. The sequence was collected from a woman aged 50 to 60 with non-small cell lung cancer. The CDR3: CSISQDGEQYF. The nucleotide sequence is given as TGCAGCATCTCCCAGGACGGCGAGCAGTACTTC.